This record concerns one T cell receptor beta chain sequence. No DNA is given; TCRdb re-called the 5' RACE reads and lists each CDR3 protein once. The sample is made up of 400,000 or so distinct CDR3 sequences, and the top ten hold 2.4% of it. CDR3 size: 15 residues. CDR1 is ENHRY and CDR2 is SYGVKD in the germline V gene. The data stem from a study of monozygotic twins with inflammatory bowel disease. The chain carries TRBV10-3 and TRBJ2-3; TCRdb designates TRBD1, a call that cannot be tested without DNA. Input material: blood. The clonotype comes from a human donor with ulcerative colitis or Crohn's disease, or a healthy co-twin of an affected twin (not recorded which). The CDR3 is CAISEGKGGTDTQYF.